This TCR beta chain was sequenced in a study of CD8 T cells in Susac syndrome. Whole-study findings and limits: TCR sequencing and HLA analysis covered a relatively small number of individuals.

Germline CDR1 reads ENHRY; CDR2 reads SYGVKD. This CDR3 has 14 residues. TCR beta was sequenced from blood CD8+ and CD4+ T cells. TEMRA cells were FACS-enriched, while CD8+ and CD4+ T cells were negatively isolated. Random hexamers were used to reverse transcribe an amount of roughly 0.45 to 1 ug RNA. The amplification used immunoSEQ multiplex PCR on TCR beta CDR3; it spanned 54 Vbeta and 13 Jbeta. Each CDR3 protein gets one entry after TCRdb re-called the immunoSEQ multiplex PCR reads with MiXCR. The sample includes 250,000 to 300,000 distinct CDR3 sequences, almost 85% seen only once; the top ten take 0.2% to 0.25%. Worth noting for this clonotype: The antigen remains unidentified. One end of the junction fails to match germline, which may point to a read error.

The sequenced material came from CD8+ T cells from PBMCs. This clonotype originated in a human donor with multiple sclerosis. J is TRBJ2-5 and V is TRBV10-3, with a tentative D call TRBD2 (5 bases). The CDR3 loop reads CAISDGVDLETQYF. For the CDR3, the DNA is TGTGCCATAAGTGACGGGGTGGACCTTGAGACCCAGTACTTC.